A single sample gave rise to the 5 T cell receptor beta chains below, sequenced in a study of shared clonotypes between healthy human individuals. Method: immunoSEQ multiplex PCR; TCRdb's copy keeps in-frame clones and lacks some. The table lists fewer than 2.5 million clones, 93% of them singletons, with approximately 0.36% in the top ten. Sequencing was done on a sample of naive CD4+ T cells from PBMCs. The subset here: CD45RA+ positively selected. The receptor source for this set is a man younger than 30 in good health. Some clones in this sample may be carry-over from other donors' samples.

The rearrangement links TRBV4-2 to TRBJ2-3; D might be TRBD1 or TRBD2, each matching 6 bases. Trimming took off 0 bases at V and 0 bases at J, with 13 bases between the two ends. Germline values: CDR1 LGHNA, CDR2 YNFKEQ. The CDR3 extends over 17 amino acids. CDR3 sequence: CASSQDTSGASTDTQYF. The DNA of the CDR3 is TGTGCCAGCAGCCAAGATACTTCGGGGGCTAGCACAGATACGCAGTATTTT.

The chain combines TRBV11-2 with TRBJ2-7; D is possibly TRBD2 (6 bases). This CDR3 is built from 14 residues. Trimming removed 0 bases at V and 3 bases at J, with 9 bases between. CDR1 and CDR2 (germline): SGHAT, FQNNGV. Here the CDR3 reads CASSLDGLHYEQYF. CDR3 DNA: TGTGCCAGCAGCTTAGACGGACTACACTACGAGCAGTACTTC.

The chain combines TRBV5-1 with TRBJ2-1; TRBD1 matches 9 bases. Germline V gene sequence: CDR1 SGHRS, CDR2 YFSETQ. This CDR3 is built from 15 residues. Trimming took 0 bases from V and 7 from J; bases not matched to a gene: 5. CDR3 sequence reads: CASSLVGQGLNEQFF. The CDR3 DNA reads TGCGCCAGCAGCTTGGTTGGACAGGGGTTAAATGAGCAGTTCTTC.

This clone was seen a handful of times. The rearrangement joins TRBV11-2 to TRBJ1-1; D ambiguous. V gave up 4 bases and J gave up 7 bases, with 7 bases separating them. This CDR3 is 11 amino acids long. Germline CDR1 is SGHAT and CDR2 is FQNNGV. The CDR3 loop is CASSWSDEAFF. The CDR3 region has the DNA TGTGCCAGCAGCTGGTCAGATGAAGCTTTCTTT.

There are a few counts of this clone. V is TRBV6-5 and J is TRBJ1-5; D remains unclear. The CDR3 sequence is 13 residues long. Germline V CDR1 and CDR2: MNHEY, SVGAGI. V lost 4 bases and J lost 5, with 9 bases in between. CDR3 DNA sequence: TGTGCCAGCAGTTTGACCAGCTATCAGCCCCAGCATTTT. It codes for CASSLTSYQPQHF.